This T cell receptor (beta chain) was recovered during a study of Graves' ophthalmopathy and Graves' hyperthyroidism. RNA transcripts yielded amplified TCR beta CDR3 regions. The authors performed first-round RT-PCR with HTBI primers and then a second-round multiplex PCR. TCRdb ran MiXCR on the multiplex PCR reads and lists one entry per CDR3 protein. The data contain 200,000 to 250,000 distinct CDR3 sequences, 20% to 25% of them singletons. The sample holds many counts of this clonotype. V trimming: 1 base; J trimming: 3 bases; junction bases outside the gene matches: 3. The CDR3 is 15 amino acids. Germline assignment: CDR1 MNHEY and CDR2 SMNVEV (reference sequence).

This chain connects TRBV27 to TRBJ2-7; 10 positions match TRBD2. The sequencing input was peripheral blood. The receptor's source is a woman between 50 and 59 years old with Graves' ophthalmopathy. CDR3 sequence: CASSLFSSGGYEQYF. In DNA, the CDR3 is TGTGCCAGCAGTTTATTTTCTAGCGGGGGCTACGAGCAGTACTTC.